The subject of this entry is one T cell receptor beta chain. Its target antigen remains unknown. Qualities for individual bases were not recorded, and no much larger clone is one base off. Within the sample, other DNA sequences also encode this same CDR3. Library method: the immunoSEQ multiplex PCR assay. For most patients, high-throughput TCR-beta CDR3 sequencing of genomic DNA was performed by Adaptive Biotechnologies. Processing in the source paper ran as follows. TCR sequencing data for 18 patients were retrieved from Adaptive's ImmunoSEQ software; three other patients were processed with MiXCR and VDJtools. CDR3 nucleotide sequences shared between donor and recipient were removed because their origin could not be assigned. To be classed as alloreactive, a clone needed at least 2-fold expansion over unstimulated cells and a minimum CFSE-low frequency of 0.002% (template counts) or 0.001% (read counts). Clones detected in sequenced pre-transplant spleen, lymph node, or MLR CFSE-low populations of the donor or recipient were defined as mappable. Cumulative frequency of alloreactive clones was calculated as a percentage of all sequences weighted by copy number. TCRdb took this table from immuneACCESS and kept in-frame rearrangements with V and J called. Such tables lack part of the clones; where checked against another copy, unresolved V genes explain under half of the gap, and the rest is unexplained. D and trimming come from the DNA, and the V and J calls and clone size come from that table. Across this sample there are about 43,000 clones, with roughly 95% seen only once. Clones ranked in the top ten supply 1.5% to 2% of the sample.

The data derive from a study of graft-versus-host responses after intestinal transplantation listed by TCRdb under 2021. Context from the whole study: The transplants that recipients received were multivisceral, liver-intestinal, or isolated intestinal. Donor T cell macrochimerism was defined as a peak of at least 4% donor T cells among recipient peripheral blood mononuclear cells. A cohort of some 24 intestinal transplant recipients, including one retransplant, was enrolled, and a few patients lacking pretransplant specimens were excluded. Every recipient was given anti-thymocyte globulin induction, followed by approximately three years of maintenance tacrolimus and steroids. To identify alloreactive clones, pre-transplant mixed lymphocyte reaction products were sequenced and then compared with unstimulated pre-transplant donor and recipient T cells. Rather than going through the commercial service, samples from a few later patients were sequenced in-house on an Illumina MiSeq and processed with MiXCR. After intestinal transplantation, graft-versus-host and host-versus-graft alloreactive T cell clones were followed in the graft, circulation and bone marrow using bulk TCR-beta CDR3 sequencing.

Blood samples were collected up to 4 times in the first month after transplant and then at least monthly when available. From the cysteine up to the phenylalanine, the CDR3 has a length of 15 residues. Just the 45-base CDR3 DNA is kept, in frame starting at base 1. Findings and caveats that apply to the study as a whole: The conclusions were limited by the relatively low number and heterogeneity of the intestinal transplant patients. High GvH to HvG T cell clonal ratios were observed in the allografts of patients with donor T cell macrochimerism. Early after transplant, peak levels of circulating GvH clones were associated with declines in HvG clones. GvH clones were found in recipient bone marrow, and some of the GvH clones appeared earlier in ileal mucosa or blood, which is consistent with an intestinal mucosal origin.

The chain employs TRBV12-2 and TRBJ2-3; TRBD2, the D gene given by the table, was not confirmed from the DNA. TRBV12-2 represents a pseudogene. This specimen was PBMCs, taken 335 days after intestinal transplant. The sequence derives from a human patient who received an intestinal transplant, so some T cells may come from the graft donor. This receptor carries the CDR3 CASRLTSGGEDTQYF. The nucleotide sequence reads TGTGCAAGTCGCTTAACTAGCGGAGGTGAAGATACGCAGTATTTT.